A selection of T cell receptor beta chains follows, all from one sample in a study of T cell clonotyping in hematopoietic cell transplantation. Some clones are missing from TCRdb's copy, which holds only in-frame ones; the method was immunoSEQ multiplex PCR. The sample consists of fewer than 70,000 clones, roughly 93% of them appearing once. Source material: peripheral blood mononuclear cells. The origin of the receptors is a man in his fifties in good health. Some clones in this sample may be carry-over from other donors' samples. Each CDR3 is given with its conserved first and last residue. Fields, in order: CDR3 protein, CDR3 DNA, D gene, clone size, V gene, J gene. A D gene is named only where the DNA matches it firmly. Rows give clone size only sometimes, using once, few, many, or a class for an expanded clone.

CDR3aa: CASSVKAGNTIYF
CDR3nt: TGTGCCAGCAGTGTAAAGGCTGGAAACACCATATATTTT
d_gene: .
abundance: .
v_gene: TRBV6-5
j_gene: TRBJ1-3

CDR3aa: CASSLGQLLSGNTIYF
CDR3nt: TGTGCCAGCAGCTTGGGACAGCTCCTCTCCGGAAACACCATATATTTT
d_gene: TRBD1
abundance: once
v_gene: TRBV7-8
j_gene: TRBJ1-3

CDR3aa: CASSYASGGRQPQHF
CDR3nt: TGTGCCAGCAGTTACGCTTCAGGGGGCCGGCAGCCCCAGCATTTT
d_gene: TRBD1
abundance: .
v_gene: TRBV27
j_gene: TRBJ1-5

CDR3aa: CASMVSGKATEAFF
CDR3nt: TGTGCCAGCATGGTCTCTGGGAAGGCCACTGAAGCTTTCTTT
d_gene: .
abundance: .
v_gene: TRBV7-3
j_gene: TRBJ1-1

CDR3aa: CASPSYGGTGELFF
CDR3nt: TGTGCCAGCCCCTCCTACGGCGGGACCGGGGAGCTGTTTTTT
d_gene: .
abundance: .
v_gene: TRBV6-1
j_gene: TRBJ2-2

CDR3aa: CAWSVRQGAEKLFF
CDR3nt: TGTGCCTGGAGTGTAAGGCAGGGGGCTGAAAAACTGTTTTTT
d_gene: TRBD1
abundance: .
v_gene: TRBV30
j_gene: TRBJ1-4

CDR3aa: CASSVDGVNTEAFF
CDR3nt: TGTGCCAGCAGCGTTGACGGAGTGAACACTGAAGCTTTCTTT
d_gene: .
abundance: .
v_gene: TRBV6-5
j_gene: TRBJ1-1

CDR3aa: CASSLDSGGVYGYTF
CDR3nt: TGTGCCAGCAGCTTGGATTCGGGAGGGGTCTATGGCTACACCTTC
d_gene: .
abundance: .
v_gene: TRBV5-6
j_gene: TRBJ1-2

CDR3aa: CASGLPGEGYTF
CDR3nt: TGTGCTAGTGGTTTGCCGGGGGAGGGCTACACCTTC
d_gene: .
abundance: few
v_gene: TRBV12-5
j_gene: TRBJ1-2

CDR3aa: CASRPHTDTQYF
CDR3nt: TGTGCCAGCAGGCCCCACACAGATACGCAGTATTTT
d_gene: .
abundance: .
v_gene: TRBV9
j_gene: TRBJ2-3

CDR3aa: CAISDRANYGYTF
CDR3nt: TGTGCCATCAGTGACAGAGCAAACTATGGCTACACCTTC
d_gene: .
abundance: .
v_gene: TRBV10-3
j_gene: TRBJ1-2

CDR3aa: CASSLAGQGGELFF
CDR3nt: TGCGCCAGCAGCTTGGCCGGACAGGGCGGGGAGCTGTTTTTT
d_gene: TRBD1
abundance: .
v_gene: TRBV5-1
j_gene: TRBJ2-2

CDR3aa: CASSFASDQPQHF
CDR3nt: TGTGCCAGCAGCTTCGCTTCGGATCAGCCCCAGCATTTT
d_gene: .
abundance: once
v_gene: TRBV7-9
j_gene: TRBJ1-5

CDR3aa: CASSYSKSFSYNEQFF
CDR3nt: TGTGCCAGCAGTTACTCGAAGTCCTTCTCCTACAATGAGCAGTTCTTC
d_gene: .
abundance: once
v_gene: TRBV6-5
j_gene: TRBJ2-1

CDR3aa: CASSLGTSNEQYF
CDR3nt: TGTGCCAGCAGCTTAGGGACTAGCAACGAGCAGTACTTC
d_gene: TRBD2
abundance: .
v_gene: TRBV7-3
j_gene: TRBJ2-7

CDR3aa: CASSENYGYTF
CDR3nt: TGTGCCAGCAGTGAAAACTATGGCTACACCTTC
d_gene: .
abundance: .
v_gene: TRBV25-1
j_gene: TRBJ1-2

CDR3aa: CASSPQPDFGGTQYF
CDR3nt: TGTGCCAGCAGCCCCCAGCCGGATTTTGGCGGGACACAGTACTTC
d_gene: .
abundance: .
v_gene: TRBV7-3
j_gene: TRBJ2-7

CDR3aa: CASSIEGISGANVLTF
CDR3nt: TGTGCCAGTAGTATAGAGGGCATCTCCGGGGCCAACGTCCTGACTTTC
d_gene: .
abundance: .
v_gene: TRBV19
j_gene: TRBJ2-6

CDR3aa: CASSIRGSTSTDTQYF
CDR3nt: TGTGCCAGTAGTATACGAGGCAGCACTAGCACAGATACGCAGTATTTT
d_gene: .
abundance: .
v_gene: TRBV19
j_gene: TRBJ2-3

CDR3aa: CASSQASSSGRLDYNEQFF
CDR3nt: TGTGCCAGCAGCCAGGCCTCAAGTAGCGGGAGGCTCGACTACAATGAGCAGTTCTTC
d_gene: TRBD2
abundance: .
v_gene: TRBV4-2
j_gene: TRBJ2-1

CDR3aa: CASSNTRTGSGSYGYTF
CDR3nt: TGTGCCAGCAGCAATACCAGAACAGGGTCGGGAAGCTATGGCTACACCTTC
d_gene: .
abundance: .
v_gene: TRBV7-2
j_gene: TRBJ1-2

CDR3aa: CASSLHSGRVNTEAFF
CDR3nt: TGTGCCAGCAGTTTACACTCCGGACGGGTGAACACTGAAGCTTTCTTT
d_gene: .
abundance: .
v_gene: TRBV27
j_gene: TRBJ1-1

CDR3aa: CASSQEYEETSTDTQYF
CDR3nt: TGCGCCAGCAGCCAAGAGTATGAGGAAACTAGCACAGATACGCAGTATTTT
d_gene: .
abundance: .
v_gene: TRBV4-1
j_gene: TRBJ2-3

CDR3aa: CASSEGLAVWDEQFF
CDR3nt: TGTGCCAGCAGTGAAGGACTAGCGGTCTGGGATGAGCAGTTCTTC
d_gene: TRBD2
abundance: .
v_gene: TRBV6-1
j_gene: TRBJ2-1

CDR3aa: CALGAGGDNEQFF
CDR3nt: TGTGCCCTCGGGGCGGGGGGAGACAATGAGCAGTTCTTC
d_gene: TRBD2
abundance: .
v_gene: TRBV28
j_gene: TRBJ2-1

CDR3aa: CASSSIQGRGRPGGAGGYTF
CDR3nt: TGTGCCAGCAGCTCGATACAGGGGAGAGGGCGGCCTGGCGGGGCTGGGGGCTACACCTTC
d_gene: TRBD1
abundance: .
v_gene: TRBV9
j_gene: TRBJ1-2

CDR3aa: CAWMSGWAGELFF
CDR3nt: TGTGCCTGGATGTCAGGGTGGGCCGGGGAGCTGTTTTTT
d_gene: .
abundance: .
v_gene: TRBV30
j_gene: TRBJ2-2

CDR3aa: CASSYSLTGSAEKLFF
CDR3nt: TGTGCCAGCAGTTACTCGTTGACAGGTTCGGCTGAAAAACTGTTTTTT
d_gene: .
abundance: .
v_gene: TRBV6-5
j_gene: TRBJ1-4

CDR3aa: CASSLVGPRRDEQYF
CDR3nt: TGTGCCAGCAGCTTAGTGGGCCCGAGGAGAGACGAGCAGTACTTC
d_gene: .
abundance: .
v_gene: TRBV11-1
j_gene: TRBJ2-7

CDR3aa: CASRETHSTLEQYF
CDR3nt: TGTGCCAGCAGGGAGACCCATAGTACTCTGGAGCAGTACTTC
d_gene: .
abundance: .
v_gene: TRBV6-1
j_gene: TRBJ2-7

CDR3aa: CASSVGQASSGNTIYF
CDR3nt: TGCGCCAGCAGCGTGGGACAGGCCTCCTCTGGAAACACCATATATTTT
d_gene: TRBD1
abundance: .
v_gene: TRBV5-1
j_gene: TRBJ1-3

CDR3aa: CASSLGSGTGGPNEQFF
CDR3nt: TGTGCCAGCAGCTTGGGATCCGGGACAGGGGGCCCGAATGAGCAGTTCTTC
d_gene: TRBD1
abundance: .
v_gene: TRBV7-3
j_gene: TRBJ2-1

CDR3aa: CASSEVRGGHNEQFF
CDR3nt: TGTGCCAGCAGTGAAGTTCGGGGGGGCCACAATGAGCAGTTCTTC
d_gene: TRBD2
abundance: .
v_gene: TRBV2
j_gene: TRBJ2-1

CDR3aa: CASSLAGSGRNEQFF
CDR3nt: TGTGCCAGCAGCTTAGCCGGGTCGGGGCGCAATGAGCAGTTCTTC
d_gene: .
abundance: .
v_gene: TRBV7-8
j_gene: TRBJ2-1

CDR3aa: CASSQDLGADTQYF
CDR3nt: TGTGCCAGCAGCCAAGATTTGGGGGCAGATACGCAGTATTTT
d_gene: .
abundance: .
v_gene: TRBV14
j_gene: TRBJ2-3

CDR3aa: CASSLTAGKVDEQYF
CDR3nt: TGTGCCAGCAGCTTGACGGCGGGGAAAGTCGACGAGCAGTACTTC
d_gene: .
abundance: once
v_gene: TRBV7-3
j_gene: TRBJ2-7

CDR3aa: CASSPDRAYQPQHF
CDR3nt: TGTGCCAGCAGTCCGGACAGGGCATATCAGCCCCAGCATTTT
d_gene: TRBD1
abundance: .
v_gene: TRBV6-5
j_gene: TRBJ1-5

CDR3aa: CASSLPTGSSYEQYF
CDR3nt: TGTGCCAGCAGCTTACCGACAGGCAGCTCCTACGAGCAGTACTTC
d_gene: .
abundance: .
v_gene: TRBV7-8
j_gene: TRBJ2-7

CDR3aa: CASSHGTSGANVLTF
CDR3nt: TGTGCCAGCAGCCACGGGACATCTGGGGCCAACGTCCTGACTTTC
d_gene: .
abundance: .
v_gene: TRBV7-3
j_gene: TRBJ2-6

CDR3aa: CASSQTWGPLHF
CDR3nt: TGTGCCAGCAGCCAAACCTGGGGACCCCTCCACTTT
d_gene: .
abundance: .
v_gene: TRBV11-2
j_gene: TRBJ1-6

CDR3aa: CASSPGDDPYEQYF
CDR3nt: TGTGCCAGCAGCCCGGGGGACGATCCCTACGAGCAGTACTTC
d_gene: .
abundance: .
v_gene: TRBV5-6
j_gene: TRBJ2-7

CDR3aa: CASSQEAGGPDTQYF
CDR3nt: TGTGCCAGCAGCCAAGAAGCGGGGGGGCCAGATACGCAGTATTTT
d_gene: TRBD2
abundance: .
v_gene: TRBV4-2
j_gene: TRBJ2-3

CDR3aa: CSVVLDRDGYTF
CDR3nt: TGCAGCGTTGTCTTGGACAGGGATGGCTACACCTTC
d_gene: TRBD1
abundance: few
v_gene: TRBV29-1
j_gene: TRBJ1-2

CDR3aa: CASSGPPGENSYNEQFF
CDR3nt: TGTGCCAGCAGTGGCCCCCCCGGTGAGAACTCCTACAATGAGCAGTTCTTC
d_gene: .
abundance: .
v_gene: TRBV25-1
j_gene: TRBJ2-1

CDR3aa: CASQTGPSNQPQHF
CDR3nt: TGTGCCAGTCAAACAGGGCCTAGCAATCAGCCCCAGCATTTT
d_gene: .
abundance: .
v_gene: TRBV19
j_gene: TRBJ1-5

CDR3aa: CASSQVGRPRDTEAFF
CDR3nt: TGCGCCAGCAGCCAAGTCGGTCGGCCTAGGGACACTGAAGCTTTCTTT
d_gene: .
abundance: .
v_gene: TRBV4-3
j_gene: TRBJ1-1

CDR3aa: CASSLTSGGANGELFF
CDR3nt: TGCGCCAGCAGCTTGACCAGCGGGGGGGCAAACGGGGAGCTGTTTTTT
d_gene: TRBD2
abundance: .
v_gene: TRBV5-1
j_gene: TRBJ2-2

CDR3aa: CAWSFRNTGELFF
CDR3nt: TGTGCCTGGAGTTTCCGGAACACCGGGGAGCTGTTTTTT
d_gene: .
abundance: .
v_gene: TRBV30
j_gene: TRBJ2-2

CDR3aa: CASISRQNQHF
CDR3nt: TGTGCCAGCATCTCGAGGCAGAACCAGCATTTT
d_gene: .
abundance: .
v_gene: TRBV28
j_gene: TRBJ1-5

CDR3aa: CASSQDSGTVYNEQFF
CDR3nt: TGTGCCAGCAGCCAAGATAGTGGGACAGTATACAATGAGCAGTTCTTC
d_gene: TRBD1
abundance: once
v_gene: TRBV14
j_gene: TRBJ2-1